The clone carrying this T cell receptor (beta chain) was counted only a few times. The sample belongs to a study of beta chain features in type 1 diabetes. V lost 6 bases, J lost 1 base, and 8 bases lay in between. There are 13 residues in the CDR3. The germline V gene encodes CDR1 SNHLY and CDR2 FYNNEI. Investigators reverse transcribed all isolated RNA, so they sequenced expressed TCRB transcripts. Libraries were prepared by immunoSEQ multiplex PCR; TCRdb keeps only in-frame clonotypes and omits some of them. The top ten hold 0.046% of the sample, which has under 550,000 clones, around 10% seen once. Sorting based on CD45RO/CCR7/CD25/CD127/CD95/CD27 separated CD4+ naive, central memory, regulatory and stem cell-like memory cells.

Material: naive CD4+ T cells from blood. The sequence derives from a young woman in good health. This chain joins TRBV2 and TRBJ2-3; D may be TRBD2 (5 bases). CDR3 sequence reads: CASRGRGTDTQYF. The CDR3, as DNA: TGTGCCAGCAGGGGGAGAGGCACAGATACGCAGTATTTT.